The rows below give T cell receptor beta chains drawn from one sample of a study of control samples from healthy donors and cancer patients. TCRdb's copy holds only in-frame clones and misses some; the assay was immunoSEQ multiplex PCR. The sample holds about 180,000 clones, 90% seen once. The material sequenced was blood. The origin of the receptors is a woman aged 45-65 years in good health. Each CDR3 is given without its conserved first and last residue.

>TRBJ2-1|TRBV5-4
ASSLPPSGNNEQF
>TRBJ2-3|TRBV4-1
ASSQTTSGADTQY
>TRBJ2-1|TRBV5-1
ASSWTSGGANEQF
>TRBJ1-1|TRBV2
ASSDRQGRTEAF
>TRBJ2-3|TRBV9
ASSVASGRSWHTDTQY
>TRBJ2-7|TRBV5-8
ASSFISY
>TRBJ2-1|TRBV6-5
ASRRDRGSDEQF
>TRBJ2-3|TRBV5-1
ASSFKGSSTDTQY
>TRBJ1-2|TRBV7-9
ASSRTGSYGYT
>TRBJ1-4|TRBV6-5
ASNPSGGKEKLF
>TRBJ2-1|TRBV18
ASSSSAASSYNEQF
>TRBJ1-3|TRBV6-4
ASSEQGGPGNTIY
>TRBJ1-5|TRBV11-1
ASSLEGRNQPQH
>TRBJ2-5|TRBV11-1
ASSFFQSTQETQY
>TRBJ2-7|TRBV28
ASSLPTGSGTSTYEQY
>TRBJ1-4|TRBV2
ASSFSGTANEKLF
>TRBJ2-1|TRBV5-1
ASSLDGISNEQF
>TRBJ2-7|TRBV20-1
SASRGRVYEQY
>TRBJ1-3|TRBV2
ASSRQGNTIY
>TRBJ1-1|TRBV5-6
ASSLYRVPSEAF
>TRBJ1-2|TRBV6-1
ASSEFRTGGRWGYT
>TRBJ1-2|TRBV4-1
ASSPYQTEANYGYT
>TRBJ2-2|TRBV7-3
ASSLTSRTGELF
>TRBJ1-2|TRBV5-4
ASSLEGAFGHT
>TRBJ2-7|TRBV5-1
ASSLTSPYEQY
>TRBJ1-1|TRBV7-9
ASSSLVLKLNTEAF
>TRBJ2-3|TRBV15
ATSRERAPDTQY
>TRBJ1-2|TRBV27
ASRAGGTNYGYT
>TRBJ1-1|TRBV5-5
ASSVTLINTEAF
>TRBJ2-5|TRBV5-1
ASGRQDQQETQY
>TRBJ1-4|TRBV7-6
ASSPSQGRVGSEKLF
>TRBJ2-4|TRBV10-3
AIRNRDRGIQY
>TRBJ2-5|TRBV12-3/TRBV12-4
ASSLPPPETQY
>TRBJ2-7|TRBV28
ATRALNYEQY
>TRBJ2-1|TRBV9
ASSVGAGGLEQF
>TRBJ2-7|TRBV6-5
ASSYSGQGKRQY
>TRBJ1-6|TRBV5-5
ASSLLGHNNSPLH
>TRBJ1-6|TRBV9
ASSLGGYNSPLH
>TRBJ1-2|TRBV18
ASSVDSGGYGYT
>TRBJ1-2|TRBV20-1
SGTGGYGYT
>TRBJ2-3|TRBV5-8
ASSLGGRVTDTQY
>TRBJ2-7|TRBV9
ASSVGSGGENYEQY
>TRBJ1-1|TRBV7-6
ASSPDRVYTEAF
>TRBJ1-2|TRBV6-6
ASRIGGQGPYGYT
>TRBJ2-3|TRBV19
ASEKDFLTDTQY
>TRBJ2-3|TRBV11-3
ASNLGLASFPDTQY
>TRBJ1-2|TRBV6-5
ASSGELNYGYT
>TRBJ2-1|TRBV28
ASRGVVGRVPFNEQF
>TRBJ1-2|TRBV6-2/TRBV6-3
ASSYQDFYGYT
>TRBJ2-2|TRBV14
ASSPGLWNTGELF
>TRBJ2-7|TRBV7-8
ASKERDRTISYYEQY
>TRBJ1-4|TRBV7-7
ASSLGLSSNEKLF
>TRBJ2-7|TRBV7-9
ASSFLQGGLDEQY
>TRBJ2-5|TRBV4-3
ASSQDLFGVETQY
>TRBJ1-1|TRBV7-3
ASPRGPWGNTEAF
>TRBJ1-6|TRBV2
ASSEGGRNSPLH
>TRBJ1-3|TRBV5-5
ASSLSPGGGNTIY